This T cell receptor (beta chain) was sequenced in a study of blood T cell repertoires in COVID-19. About the study: The samples span acute and convalescent COVID-19 from the United States, Italy and Spain. The analysed material was cDNA or gDNA that came from T cells, B-cell-depleted T cells, or PBMCs.

Per the original methods: Estimation of nucleated cell counts relied on the amplification of reference gene primers. Using immunoSEQ multiplex PCR, the repertoire was profiled, and TCRdb retains in-frame clones only, with some absent. Clonal size and the V and J genes are those of that table, whereas D and trimming came from the DNA. The sample gives roughly 79,000 clones, 84% of which show up once; 3.5% to 4% is in the top ten. Trimming stripped 3 bases from V and 0 bases from J, with 12 bases between. This CDR3 is built from 16 residues. Germline CDR1 and CDR2: KGHSH and LQKENI. Sequenced: peripheral blood. The chain recombines TRBV18 with TRBJ1-5; TRBD1 is a possible D gene (6 bases). The sequence derives from a man aged 50 to 60 with acute or convalescent COVID-19. CDR3 in amino acids: CASSPDRLNSNQPQHF. In nucleotides, the CDR3 is TGTGCCAGCTCACCCGACAGGTTGAATAGCAATCAGCCCCAGCATTTT.